This TCR beta chain comes out of a study of cytomegalovirus exposure and HLA in healthy donors. Study-wide background: Researchers previously reported finding fewer than 120 million unique TCR beta sequences from 150 million to 200 million T cells. Study-wide points: A later analysis linked a missense variant in DCLRE1C to the trimming of TCR beta V and J genes. Clonal expansion was found to be greater in HLA-associated TCR beta chains than in equally common others in a later analysis. There were reportedly fewer N-insertions in an Asian-associated ancestry cluster than the roughly 670-donor mean, in a later analysis.

PCR involved 60 Vbeta and 13 Jbeta primers. Assay used: immunoSEQ multiplex PCR; TCRdb lists only in-frame clones, some missing. The profile shows fewer than 250,000 clones, more than 70% of them singletons. CDR1 and CDR2 (germline): SGHRS, YFSETQ. V gave up 6 bases and J gave up 6 bases; unmatched junction bases: 11. The CDR3 has 15 residues. Turning to this clone: The antigen is undetermined.

The receptor comes from a human donor in good health. The gene calls are TRBV5-1 and TRBJ2-1, with TRBD1 identical over 8 bases. Specimen: PBMCs. Here the CDR3 DNA reads TGCGCCAGCATCGTTTCGCAGGGGGCAATCAATGAGCAGTTCTTC. Protein product: CASIVSQGAINEQFF.